The TCR beta chain described here comes from a study of shared clonotypes between healthy human individuals. The test was conducted at deep level. For sorted subsets, about 0.2 ug DNA per replicate equaled about 31,000 T cell genomes. The table came from immunoSEQ multiplex PCR; TCRdb's copy has only in-frame clones and leaves some out. The sample lists 2,500,000 or so clones; 93% were seen once. The donor population consisted of healthy HIV-negative adults with no recent acute infections or vaccinations. Both subsets, CD45RA+ naive and CD45RA-negative memory, were split from the CD4+ cells. V dropped 1 base and J dropped 0 bases, with 15 bases sitting between them. The CDR3 has 18 amino acids. Looked up from germline, CDR1 is SGHTA and CDR2 is FQGTGA.

The chain uses TRBV7-3 and TRBJ2-2; D ambiguous. This receptor was taken from a young man in good health. Some clones in this sample may be carry-over from other donors' samples. The sample taken for sequencing was naive CD4+ T cells from PBMCs. Regarding subset: CD45RA+ positively selected. The CDR3 sequence is CASSLKGHLFTNTGELFF. The CDR3 coding sequence is TGTGCCAGCAGCTTAAAGGGCCATCTTTTTACGAACACCGGGGAGCTGTTTTTT.